This TCR beta chain was identified in a study of T-cell memory formation after mild COVID-19. The study's findings and limits: Prior to infection, memory already included some responding clones, suggesting cross-reactive memory joined.

The V gene's germline CDR1 is SGHVS and CDR2 FNYEAQ. Trimming removed 4 bases at V and 7 bases at J, with 14 bases between. This CDR3 is built from 14 residues. Comment on this clonotype: The antigen is unknown.

Researchers used 5'RACE with constant-segment primers to make TCR alpha and TCR beta cDNA libraries that carry sample barcodes and UMIs. TCRdb fed the 5' RACE reads into MiXCR, producing one record per CDR3 protein. Of approximately 260,000 distinct CDR3 sequences in the sample, about a sixth are singletons; the top ten hold 23%. This TCR came from a man younger than 30 who had mild COVID-19 (a few samples of this study predate the infection). Cell type and time point are not known. Source material: PBMCs or a T cell subset sorted from them (not recorded which). The rearrangement links TRBV7-6 to TRBJ1-5; maybe TRBD1 (5 bases). The CDR3 region is CASSSGTPDQPQHF. In DNA, the CDR3 is TGTGCCAGCAGCTCCGGGACGCCGGACCAGCCCCAGCATTTT.